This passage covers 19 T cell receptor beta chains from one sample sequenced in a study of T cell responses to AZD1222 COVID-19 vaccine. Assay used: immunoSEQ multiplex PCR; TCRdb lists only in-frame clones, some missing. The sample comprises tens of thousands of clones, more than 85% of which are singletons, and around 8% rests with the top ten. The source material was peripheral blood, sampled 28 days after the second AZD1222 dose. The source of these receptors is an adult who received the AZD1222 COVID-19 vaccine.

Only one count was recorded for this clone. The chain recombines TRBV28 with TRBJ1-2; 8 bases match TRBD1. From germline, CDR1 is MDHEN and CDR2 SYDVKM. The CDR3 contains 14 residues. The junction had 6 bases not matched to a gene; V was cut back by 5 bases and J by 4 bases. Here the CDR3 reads CASSPGTGVYGYTF. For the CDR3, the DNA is TGTGCCAGCAGTCCCGGGACAGGAGTCTATGGCTACACCTTC.

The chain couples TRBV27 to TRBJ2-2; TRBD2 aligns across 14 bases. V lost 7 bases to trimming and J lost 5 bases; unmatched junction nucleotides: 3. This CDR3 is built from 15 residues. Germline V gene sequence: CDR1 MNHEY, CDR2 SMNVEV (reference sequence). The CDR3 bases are TGTGCCAGCACGGGACTAGCGGGAGATACCGGGGAGCTGTTTTTT. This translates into CASTGLAGDTGELFF.

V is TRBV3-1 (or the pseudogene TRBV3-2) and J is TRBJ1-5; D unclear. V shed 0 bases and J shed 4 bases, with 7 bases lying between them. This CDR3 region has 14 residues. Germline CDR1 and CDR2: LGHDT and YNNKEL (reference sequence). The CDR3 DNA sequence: TGTGCCAGCAGCCAAGAGATTGTAAATCAGCCCCAGCATTTT. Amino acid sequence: CASSQEIVNQPQHF.

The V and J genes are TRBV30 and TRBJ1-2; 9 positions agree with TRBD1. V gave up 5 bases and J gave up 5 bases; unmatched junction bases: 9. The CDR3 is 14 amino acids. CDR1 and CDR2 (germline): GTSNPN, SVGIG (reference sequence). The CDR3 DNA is TGTGCCTGGTGGCCGGGACAGGGCCTTTATGGCTACACCTTC. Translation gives CAWWPGQGLYGYTF.

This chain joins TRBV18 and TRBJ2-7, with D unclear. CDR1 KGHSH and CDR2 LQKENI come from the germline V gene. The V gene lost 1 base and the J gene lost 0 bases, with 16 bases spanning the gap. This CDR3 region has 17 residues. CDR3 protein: CASSPRPVAIFSYEQYF. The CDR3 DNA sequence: TGTGCCAGCTCACCACGGCCAGTTGCAATCTTCTCCTACGAGCAGTACTTC.

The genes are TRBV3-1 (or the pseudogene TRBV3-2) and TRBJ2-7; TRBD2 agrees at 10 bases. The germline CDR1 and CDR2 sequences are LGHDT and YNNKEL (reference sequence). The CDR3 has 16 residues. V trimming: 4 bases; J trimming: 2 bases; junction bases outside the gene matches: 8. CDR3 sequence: CASSLRPAGGPYEQYF. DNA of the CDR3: TGTGCCAGCAGCCTTCGGCCAGCGGGAGGGCCCTACGAGCAGTACTTC.

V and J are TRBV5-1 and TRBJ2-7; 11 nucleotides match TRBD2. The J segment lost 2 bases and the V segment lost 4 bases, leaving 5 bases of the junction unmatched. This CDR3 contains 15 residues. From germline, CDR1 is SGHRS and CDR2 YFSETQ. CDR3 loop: CASSKGTSGTYEQYF. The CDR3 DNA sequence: TGCGCCAGCAGCAAAGGGACTAGCGGAACCTACGAGCAGTACTTC. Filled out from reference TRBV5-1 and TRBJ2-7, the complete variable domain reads KAGVTQTPRYLIKTRGQQVTLSCSPISGHRSVSWYQQTPGQGLQFLFEYFSETQRNKGNFPGRFSGRQFSNSRSEMNVSTLELGDSALYLCASSKGTSGTYEQYFGPGTRLTVT.

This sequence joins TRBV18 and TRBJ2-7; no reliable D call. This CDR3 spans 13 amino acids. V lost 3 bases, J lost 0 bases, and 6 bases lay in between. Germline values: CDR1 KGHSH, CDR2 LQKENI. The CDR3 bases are TGTGCCAGCTCACCGGCCAACTCCTACGAGCAGTACTTC. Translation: CASSPANSYEQYF.

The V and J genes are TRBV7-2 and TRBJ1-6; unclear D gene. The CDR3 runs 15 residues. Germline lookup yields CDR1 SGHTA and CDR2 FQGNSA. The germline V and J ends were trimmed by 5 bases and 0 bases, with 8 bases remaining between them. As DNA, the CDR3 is TGTGCCAGCAGCCCCAGAAGCTCCTATAATTCACCCCTCCACTTT. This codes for CASSPRSSYNSPLHF.

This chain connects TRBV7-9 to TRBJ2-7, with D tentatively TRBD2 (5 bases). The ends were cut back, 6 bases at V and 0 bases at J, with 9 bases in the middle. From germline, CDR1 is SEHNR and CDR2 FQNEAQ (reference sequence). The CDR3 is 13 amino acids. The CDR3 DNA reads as TGTGCCAGCAGGGCGGGTAGCTCCTACGAGCAGTACTTC. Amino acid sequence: CASRAGSSYEQYF.

CDR3 loop: CASSRTASYEQYF. CDR3 sequence (DNA): TGTGCCAGCAGTCGGACAGCCTCCTACGAGCAGTACTTC. The J gene is TRBJ2-7, the V gene TRBV6-5, with D maybe TRBD1 (6 bases). This CDR3 has 13 amino acids. CDR1 is MNHEY and CDR2 is SVGAGI in the germline V gene. V shed 5 bases and J shed 0 bases, with 8 bases lying between them.

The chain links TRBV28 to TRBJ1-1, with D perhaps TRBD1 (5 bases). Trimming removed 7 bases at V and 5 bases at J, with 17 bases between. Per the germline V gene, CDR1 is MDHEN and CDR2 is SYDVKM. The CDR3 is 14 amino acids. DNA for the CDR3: TGTGCCAGCACCTCTGGGGGGGGGAAAACTGAAGCTTTCTTT. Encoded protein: CASTSGGGKTEAFF. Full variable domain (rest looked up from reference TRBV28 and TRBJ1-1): DVKVTQSSRYLVKRTGEKVFLECVQDMDHENMFWYRQDPGLGLRLIYFSYDVKMKEKGDIPEGYSVSREKKERFSLILESASTNQTSMYLCASTSGGGKTEAFFGQGTRLTVV.

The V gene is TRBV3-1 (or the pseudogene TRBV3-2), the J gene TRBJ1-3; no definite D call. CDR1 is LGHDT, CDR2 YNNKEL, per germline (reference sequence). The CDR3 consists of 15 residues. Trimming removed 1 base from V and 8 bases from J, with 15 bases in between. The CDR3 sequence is CASSQVSVGSDTIYF. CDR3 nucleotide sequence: TGTGCCAGCAGCCAAGTCTCTGTGGGTAGCGACACCATATATTTT.

The CDR3 spells CASSLTGALYEQYF. CDR3 nucleotides: TGTGCCAGCAGCCTGACCGGGGCCCTCTACGAGCAGTACTTC. The V and J genes are TRBV7-2 and TRBJ2-7, with D perhaps being TRBD1 or TRBD2 (5 bases each). Germline V gives CDR1 SGHTA, CDR2 FQGNSA. The CDR3 is 14 residues long. The germline V and J ends were trimmed by 5 bases and 3 bases, with 14 bases remaining between them.

DNA for the CDR3: TGTGCCAGCAGTTTGCGGCAGAACTACGAGCAGTACTTC. Its translation is CASSLRQNYEQYF. The V and J genes are TRBV12-3 or TRBV12-4 and TRBJ2-7; unclear D gene. Trimming removed 3 bases from V and 3 bases from J, with 9 bases in between. This CDR3 comprises 13 residues.

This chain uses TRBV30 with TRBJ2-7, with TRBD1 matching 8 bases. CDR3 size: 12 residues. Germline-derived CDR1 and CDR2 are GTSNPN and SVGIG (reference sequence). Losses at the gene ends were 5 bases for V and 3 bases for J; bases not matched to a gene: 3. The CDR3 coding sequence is TGTGCCTGGGCTGGACAGGGCTACGAGCAGTACTTC. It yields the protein CAWAGQGYEQYF.

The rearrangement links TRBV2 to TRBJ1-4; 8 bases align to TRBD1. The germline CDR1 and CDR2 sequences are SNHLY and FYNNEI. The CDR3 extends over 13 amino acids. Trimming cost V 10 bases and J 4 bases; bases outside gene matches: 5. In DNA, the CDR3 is TGTGCCACAGGGGGCTGGGGTAATGAAAAACTGTTTTTT. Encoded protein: CATGGWGNEKLFF. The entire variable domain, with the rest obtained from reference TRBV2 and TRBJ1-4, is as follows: EPEVTQTPSHQVTQMGQEVILRCVPISNHLYFYWYRQILGQKVEFLVSFYNNEISEKSEIFDDQFSVERPDGSNFTLKIRSTKLEDSAMYFCATGGWGNEKLFFGSGTQLSVL.

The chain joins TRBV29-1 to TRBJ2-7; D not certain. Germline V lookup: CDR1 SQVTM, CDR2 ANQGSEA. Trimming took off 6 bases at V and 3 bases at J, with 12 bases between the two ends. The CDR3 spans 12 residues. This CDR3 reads CSVRTANYEQYF. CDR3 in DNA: TGCAGCGTAAGGACGGCAAACTACGAGCAGTACTTC.

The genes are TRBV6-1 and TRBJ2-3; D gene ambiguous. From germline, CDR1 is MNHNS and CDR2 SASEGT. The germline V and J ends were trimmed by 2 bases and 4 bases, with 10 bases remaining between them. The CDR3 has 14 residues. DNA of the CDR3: TGTGCCAGCAGTGAAAAGGCAGAGGCAGATACGCAGTATTTT. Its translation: CASSEKAEADTQYF.